This TCR beta chain derives from a study of shared clonotypes between healthy human individuals. The V gene's germline CDR1 is SGHKS and CDR2 YYEKEE (reference sequence). The CDR3 is 12 amino acids. Trimming pared 1 base from V and 1 base from J, leaving 2 bases between. On this clone: Its antigen is unidentified.

The data were produced by immunoSEQ multiplex PCR, yet TCRdb's version contains in-frame clones alone and is incomplete. The data contain about 870,000 clones, over 90% of them singletons. General study points: Naive subsets generally exceeded memory subsets in estimated richness. Few donors limited the genetic and exposure-history diversity represented.

Naive CD8 cells, CD45RO-negative and positively selected for CCR7, excluded terminally differentiated effector memory CD45RA+ cells. Adult Caucasians living in Nashville, Tennessee made up all of the donors. The TCR originated in a man aged 25-45 years in good health. The chain links TRBV5-5 to TRBJ1-2; D is uncertain. The material sequenced was naive CD8+ T cells sorted from blood. The CDR3 DNA is TGTGCCAGCAGCTTGAATAACTATGGCTACACCTTC. Translating gives CASSLNNYGYTF.